The 7 T cell receptor beta chains below come from one sample, sequenced in a study of blood T cell repertoires in COVID-19. TCRdb keeps only in-frame clones here, not all; method: immunoSEQ multiplex PCR. The table includes nearly 200,000 clones, around 85% detected once. Sequenced material: peripheral blood. The receptors here all came from a woman aged 65 to 85 with acute or convalescent COVID-19.

The rearrangement joins TRBV19 to TRBJ1-4; 7 bases line up with TRBD1. CDR1 is LNHDA and CDR2 is SQIVND in the germline V gene (reference sequence). The CDR3 totals 15 residues. With V trimmed by 5 bases and J by 3 bases, 6 bases remained unmatched. CDR3 protein: CASSPQGLANEKLFF. CDR3 nucleotide sequence: TGTGCCAGTAGTCCACAGGGGTTGGCTAATGAAAAACTGTTTTTT.

The V and J genes are TRBV12-3 or TRBV12-4 and TRBJ2-7, with D unresolved. Trimming shortened V by 3 bases and J by 6 bases, and 6 bases separated the two germline ends. The CDR3 is 11 amino acids. The CDR3 bases are TGTGCCAGCAGTTTCAGGCTCGAGCAGTACTTC. Translation gives CASSFRLEQYF.

The V gene is TRBV9, the J gene TRBJ1-1; unclear D gene. The CDR3 loop spans 11 amino acids. V was cut by 0 bases and J by 6 bases, with 3 bases left in between. Germline assignment: CDR1 SGDLS and CDR2 YYNGEE. DNA of the CDR3: TGTGCCAGCAGCGTAGCCTCTGAAGCTTTCTTT. Encoded protein: CASSVASEAFF.

The chain couples TRBV6-1 to TRBJ2-1; TRBD1 matches 10 bases. The CDR3 is made up of 15 amino acids. CDR1 MNHNS and CDR2 SASEGT come from the germline V gene. V lost 5 bases to trimming and J lost 7 bases; unmatched junction nucleotides: 8. In DNA, the CDR3 is TGTGCCAGCAGTACCATTGGACAGGGGGGGAATGAGCAGTTCTTC. Translated: CASSTIGQGGNEQFF.

This clone has a single count. The gene calls are TRBV10-1 and TRBJ1-1; D may be TRBD1 (5 bases). Between the trimmed V and J ends, which lost 0 bases and 5 bases, there was a span of 16 bases. CDR3 length: 16 amino acids. The germline V gene has CDR1 WNHNN and CDR2 SYGVQD (reference sequence). CDR3 region: CASSESGLGGATEAFF. CDR3 in DNA: TGCGCCAGCAGTGAGTCGGGCCTTGGCGGGGCTACTGAAGCTTTCTTT.

The V and J genes are TRBV5-8 and TRBJ1-1; D gene ambiguous. The V end was cut by 0 bases, the J end by 10 bases, with 7 bases between. The CDR3 spans 11 residues. From germline, CDR1 is SGHTS and CDR2 YDEGEE. The CDR3 region has the DNA TGTGCCAGCAGCTTGGTAATCTTAGCTTTCTTT. Translated: CASSLVILAFF. The variable domain in full, completed from reference TRBV5-8 and TRBJ1-1, reads EAGVTQSPTHLIKTRGQQATLRCSPISGHTSVYWYQQALGLGLQFLLWYDEGEERNRGNFPPRFSGRQFPNYSSELNVNALELEDSALYLCASSLVILAFFGQGTRLTVV.

The J gene is TRBJ1-1, the V gene TRBV7-9, with D unresolved. With 6 bases removed from V and 5 bases from J, the gap between germline ends came to 13 bases. The CDR3 is 13 amino acids. Germline V gene data show CDR1 as SEHNR and CDR2 as FQNEAQ (reference sequence). CDR3: CASRLLGGTEAFF. As DNA, the CDR3 is TGTGCCAGCAGGCTACTAGGTGGGACTGAAGCTTTCTTT.